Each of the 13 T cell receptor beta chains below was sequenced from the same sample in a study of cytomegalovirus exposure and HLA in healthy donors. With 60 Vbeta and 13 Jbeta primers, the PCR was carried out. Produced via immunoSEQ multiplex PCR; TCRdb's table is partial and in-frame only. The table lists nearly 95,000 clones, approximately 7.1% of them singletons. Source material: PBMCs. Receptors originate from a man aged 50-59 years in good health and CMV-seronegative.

CDR3 DNA sequence: TGTGCCAGCAGTTTACGGTCAGGGGGAACCACTGAAGCTTTCTTT. Its translation: CASSLRSGGTTEAFF. The chain is built from TRBV28 and TRBJ1-1; TRBD1 matches 7 bases. This CDR3 has 15 residues. Looked up from germline, CDR1 is MDHEN and CDR2 is SYDVKM. Losses at the gene ends were 2 bases for V and 4 bases for J; bases not matched to a gene: 7.

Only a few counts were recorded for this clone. CDR3 nucleotides: TGTGCCAGCAGCTTAGGAGGTGCTGACAATGAGCAGTTCTTC. Protein: CASSLGGADNEQFF. This chain joins TRBV7-9 and TRBJ2-1; D unresolved. This CDR3 spans 14 amino acids. CDR1 and CDR2 (germline): SEHNR, FQNEAQ (reference sequence). The germline V and J ends were trimmed by 1 base and 5 bases, with 9 bases remaining between them. The full variable domain, completed using reference TRBV7-9 and TRBJ2-1, is DTGVSQNPRHKITKRGQNVTFRCDPISEHNRLYWYRQTLGQGPEFLTYFQNEAQLEKSRLLSDRFSAERPKGSFSTLEIQRTEQGDSAMYLCASSLGGADNEQFFGPGTRLTVL.

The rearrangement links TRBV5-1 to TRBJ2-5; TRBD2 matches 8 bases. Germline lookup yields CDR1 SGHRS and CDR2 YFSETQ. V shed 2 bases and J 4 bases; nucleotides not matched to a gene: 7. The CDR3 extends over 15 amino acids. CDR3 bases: TGCGCCAGCAGCTTAGTAGCGGGGTTACGAGAGACCCAGTACTTC. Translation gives CASSLVAGLRETQYF. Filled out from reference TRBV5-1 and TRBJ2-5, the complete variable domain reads KAGVTQTPRYLIKTRGQQVTLSCSPISGHRSVSWYQQTPGQGLQFLFEYFSETQRNKGNFPGRFSGRQFSNSRSEMNVSTLELGDSALYLCASSLVAGLRETQYFGPGTRLLVL.

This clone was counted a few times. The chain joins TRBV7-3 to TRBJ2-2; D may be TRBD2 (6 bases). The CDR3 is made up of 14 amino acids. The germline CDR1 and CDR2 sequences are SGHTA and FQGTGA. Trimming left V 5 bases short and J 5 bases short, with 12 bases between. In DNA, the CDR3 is TGTGCCAGCAGCAGGGGACTGCCTACCGGGGAGCTGTTTTTT. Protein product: CASSRGLPTGELFF. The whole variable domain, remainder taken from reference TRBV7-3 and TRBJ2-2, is GAGVSQTPSNKVTEKGKYVELRCDPISGHTALYWYRQSLGQGPEFLIYFQGTGAADDSGLPNDRFFAVRPEGSVSTLKIQRTERGDSAVYLCASSRGLPTGELFFGEGSRLTVL.

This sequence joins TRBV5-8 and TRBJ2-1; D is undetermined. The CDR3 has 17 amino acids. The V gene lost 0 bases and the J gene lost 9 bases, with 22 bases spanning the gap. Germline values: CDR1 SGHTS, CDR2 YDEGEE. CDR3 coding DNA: TGTGCCAGCAGCTTGGCCTCCATCTCATTACCCACTGGTGAGCAGTTCTTC. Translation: CASSLASISLPTGEQFF.

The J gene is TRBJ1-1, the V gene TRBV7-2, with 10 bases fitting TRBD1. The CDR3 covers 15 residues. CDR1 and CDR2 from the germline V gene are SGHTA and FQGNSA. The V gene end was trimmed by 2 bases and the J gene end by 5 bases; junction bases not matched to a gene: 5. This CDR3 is CASSLRTGGETEAFF. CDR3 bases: TGTGCCAGCAGCTTAAGGACAGGGGGAGAAACTGAAGCTTTCTTT.

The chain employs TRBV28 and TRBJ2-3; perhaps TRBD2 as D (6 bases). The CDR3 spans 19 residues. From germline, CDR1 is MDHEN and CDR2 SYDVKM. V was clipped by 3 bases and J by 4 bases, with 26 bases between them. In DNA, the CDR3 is TGTGCCAGCAGTTTTCGGCAGGGTAGACTAGAAGGTAGGGCAGATACGCAGTATTTT. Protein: CASSFRQGRLEGRADTQYF.

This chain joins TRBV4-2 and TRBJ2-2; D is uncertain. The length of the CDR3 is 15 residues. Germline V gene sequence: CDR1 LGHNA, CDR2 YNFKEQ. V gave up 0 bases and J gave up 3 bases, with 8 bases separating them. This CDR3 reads CASSQDSSYTGELFF. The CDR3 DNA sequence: TGTGCCAGCAGCCAAGATTCTTCCTACACCGGGGAGCTGTTTTTT.

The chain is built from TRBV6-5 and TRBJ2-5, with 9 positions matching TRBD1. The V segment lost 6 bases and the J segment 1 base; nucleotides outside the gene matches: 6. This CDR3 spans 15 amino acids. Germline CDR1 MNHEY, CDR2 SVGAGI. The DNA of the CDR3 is TGTGCCAGCAGCAAAGGGGACAGGGCCCAAGAGACCCAGTACTTC. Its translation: CASSKGDRAQETQYF.

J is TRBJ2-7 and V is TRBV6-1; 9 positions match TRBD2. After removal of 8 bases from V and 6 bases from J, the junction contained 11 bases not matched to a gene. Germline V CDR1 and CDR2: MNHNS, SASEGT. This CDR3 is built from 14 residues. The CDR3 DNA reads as TGTGCCAGCCCGGCGGGCGGGGGGGAGGGCGAGCAGTACTTC. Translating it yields CASPAGGGEGEQYF.

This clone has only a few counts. CDR3 sequence (DNA): TGTGCCAGCAGTGGGACAGCCAACTATGGCTACACCTTC. This translates into CASSGTANYGYTF. The chain has TRBV6-1 and TRBJ1-2; D perhaps matches TRBD1 (6 bases). The CDR3 loop spans 13 amino acids. V lost 4 bases, J lost 2 bases, and 8 bases lay in between. From germline, CDR1 is MNHNS and CDR2 SASEGT.

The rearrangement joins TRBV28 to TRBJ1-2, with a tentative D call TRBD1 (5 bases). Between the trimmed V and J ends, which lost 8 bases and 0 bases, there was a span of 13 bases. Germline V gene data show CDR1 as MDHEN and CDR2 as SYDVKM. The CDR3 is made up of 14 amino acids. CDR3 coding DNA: TGTGCCAGCGGCCATATAGGGGCTAACTATGGCTACACCTTC. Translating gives CASGHIGANYGYTF.

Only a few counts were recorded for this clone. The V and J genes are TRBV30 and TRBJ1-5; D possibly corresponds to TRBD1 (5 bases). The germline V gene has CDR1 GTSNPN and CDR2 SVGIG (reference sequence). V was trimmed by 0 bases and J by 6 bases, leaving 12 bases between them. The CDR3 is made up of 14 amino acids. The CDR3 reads CAWSVRGGGQPQHF. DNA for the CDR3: TGTGCCTGGAGTGTACGGGGGGGTGGTCAGCCCCAGCATTTT.